These 23 T cell receptor beta chains share one sample of origin, sequenced in a study of response to subunit inactivated influenza vaccine. TCRdb reprocessed the RT-PCR reads via MiXCR and lists one record per CDR3 protein. In the table there are about 500,000 distinct CDR3 sequences, approximately 16% of which are singletons. The source was CD4+ T cells sorted from PBMCs, collected about 24 months after vaccination. The receptors were sampled from a man between 50 and 69 years old who received an inactivated influenza vaccine.

This chain uses TRBV7-8 with TRBJ2-2, with no clear D. Trimming cost V 2 bases and J 6 bases, with 7 bases left between them. CDR3 size: 13 residues. Germline values: CDR1 SGHVS, CDR2 FQNEAQ. The CDR3 loop reads CASSLMQSGELFF. CDR3 sequence (DNA): TGTGCCAGCAGCTTAATGCAGTCCGGGGAGCTGTTTTTT.

This clonotype was seen many times. The gene calls are TRBV10-3 and TRBJ2-2; 8 positions agree with TRBD2. The CDR3 runs 17 residues. The germline CDR1 and CDR2 sequences are ENHRY and SYGVKD. Trimming at V came to 4 bases and at J to 1 base, leaving 8 bases not matched to a gene. Here the CDR3 DNA reads TGTGCCATCAGTGGGGTACGACGGGAGGGGAACACCGGGGAGCTGTTTTTT. Its translation: CAISGVRREGNTGELFF.

This clonotype has just a few counts. V gene TRBV6-1 combines with J gene TRBJ1-1; a weak D match, TRBD1 (5 bases). The CDR3 length is 15 residues. Trimming shortened V by 4 bases and J by 1 base, and 13 bases separated the two germline ends. Germline values: CDR1 MNHNS, CDR2 SASEGT. As DNA, the CDR3 is TGTGCCAGCAGTGCCTCGGGACGCAAGAACACTGAAGCTTTCTTT. It translates to CASSASGRKNTEAFF.

Points on this clonotype: This sequence may be a read error, since a much larger clone differs from it by one base. This rearrangement joins TRBV12-3 or TRBV12-4 to TRBJ1-4, with 11 bases fitting TRBD1. The CDR3 has 15 residues. This CDR3 reads CASTRTGGGNEKPFF. As DNA, the CDR3 is TGTGCCAGCACCCGGACAGGGGGCGGGAATGAAAAACCGTTTTTT.

This clonotype was seen just once. The chain combines TRBV5-6 with TRBJ2-7; 8 positions match TRBD1. The V gene end was trimmed by 1 base and the J gene end by 5 bases; junction bases not matched to a gene: 14. This CDR3 spans 17 amino acids. Germline CDR1 SGHDT, CDR2 YYEEEE. CDR3 protein: CASSLRREGQGRNEQYF. In DNA form, the CDR3 reads TGTGCCAGCAGCTTGAGACGAGAAGGACAGGGTCGAAACGAGCAGTACTTC.

The chain joins TRBV20-1 to TRBJ1-1; D is undetermined. CDR1 is DFQATT, CDR2 SNEGSKA, per germline (reference sequence). There are 15 residues in the CDR3. V lost 0 bases and J lost 1, with 12 bases in between. The CDR3 region is CSARDPSGRNTEAFF. The DNA for the CDR3 is TGCAGTGCTAGAGATCCATCGGGTAGGAACACTGAAGCTTTCTTT.

The genes are TRBV20-1 and TRBJ2-3; the D gene is possibly TRBD2 (6 bases). The CDR3 is 14 residues long. Trimming left V 0 bases short and J 0 bases short, with 7 bases between. CDR1 and CDR2 (germline): DFQATT, SNEGSKA (reference sequence). This chain's CDR3 is CSARDGTSTDTQYF. The CDR3 nucleotides read TGCAGTGCTAGAGACGGGACTAGCACAGATACGCAGTATTTT.

At least ten counts were recorded for this clonotype. This sequence joins TRBV29-1 and TRBJ2-5; perhaps TRBD1 as D (5 bases). From germline, CDR1 is SQVTM and CDR2 ANQGSEA. The germline V and J ends were trimmed by 6 bases and 4 bases, with 9 bases remaining between them. The CDR3 sequence is 11 residues long. CDR3 amino acids: CSVRQSETQYF. The DNA of the CDR3 is TGCAGCGTACGACAGTCAGAGACCCAGTACTTC.

In its sample, this clonotype was seen a few times. V gene TRBV7-2 combines with J gene TRBJ2-1; D might be TRBD2 (6 bases). Trimming removed 3 bases from V and 1 base from J, with 13 bases in between. The germline V gene encodes CDR1 SGHTA and CDR2 FQGNSA. The CDR3 is made up of 16 amino acids. The CDR3 sequence: CASSFQYGRSYNEQFF. In DNA, the CDR3 is TGTGCCAGCAGCTTCCAGTATGGGAGGTCCTACAATGAGCAGTTCTTC.

This clonotype was detected a few times. The genes are TRBV18 and TRBJ2-1; tentative D call: TRBD2 (5 bases). The CDR3 has 13 residues. Trimming took 2 bases from V and 8 from J, leaving 10 bases between them. Germline V gene lookup returns CDR1 KGHSH and CDR2 LQKENI. In DNA, the CDR3 is TGTGCCAGCTCACCATGGGTGAGGGATGAGCAGTTCTTC. It specifies CASSPWVRDEQFF.

The V call is TRBV6-1, the J call TRBJ2-5; D is perhaps TRBD1 or TRBD2 (5 bases each). The germline gives CDR1 MNHNS, CDR2 SASEGT. The CDR3 spans 14 residues. V dropped 6 bases and J dropped 4 bases, with 15 bases sitting between them. In nucleotides, the CDR3 is TGTGCCAGCAGCCAGAACGTTGGGGGAGAGACCCAGTACTTC. As protein: CASSQNVGGETQYF.

V usage is TRBV7-2 and J usage is TRBJ1-2, with D tentatively TRBD1 (6 bases). CDR1 and CDR2 from the germline V gene are SGHTA and FQGNSA. The CDR3 contains 13 residues. Deletions cut 5 bases from V and 7 bases from J, with 14 bases between. CDR3 DNA: TGTGCCAGCAGCCCCGTCACAGGGTTTGGCTACACCTTC. Translating gives CASSPVTGFGYTF.

In its sample, this clonotype was seen a few times. The chain uses TRBV15 and TRBJ2-7, with D unresolved. The germline V gene has CDR1 LNHNV and CDR2 YYDKDF (reference sequence). With 0 bases removed from V and 0 bases from J, the gap between germline ends came to 6 bases. The CDR3 extends over 14 amino acids. CDR3: CATSREQPSYEQYF. CDR3 DNA: TGTGCCACCAGCAGAGAGCAGCCCTCCTACGAGCAGTACTTC.

Only a few counts were recorded for this clonotype. The chain employs TRBV5-1 and TRBJ1-1; 9 bases are shared with TRBD1. This CDR3 region has 15 residues. Germline CDR1 SGHRS, CDR2 YFSETQ. The V gene end was trimmed by 4 bases and the J gene end by 0 bases; junction bases not matched to a gene: 4. Here the CDR3 DNA reads TGCGCCAGCAGCGGGGGACAGGGAATGAACACTGAAGCTTTCTTT. It is translated as CASSGGQGMNTEAFF.

The chain combines TRBV20-1 with TRBJ2-5, with 8 bases lining up with TRBD1. With 5 bases clipped from V and 5 bases from J, the junction kept 7 bases outside the gene matches. This CDR3 region has 13 residues. CDR1 DFQATT and CDR2 SNEGSKA come from the germline V gene (reference sequence). The CDR3 bases are TGCAGTGCTTTCAGGGGGCCGGGGGAGACCCAGTACTTC. Protein sequence: CSAFRGPGETQYF.

The count of this clonotype is one. The gene calls are TRBV20-1 and TRBJ2-1; 7 bases are shared with TRBD2. This CDR3 has 16 amino acids. Germline CDR1 and CDR2: DFQATT and SNEGSKA (reference sequence). Trimming cost V 2 bases and J 3 bases; bases outside gene matches: 10. Written as DNA, the CDR3 is TGCAGTGCTAGAACGGCTAGCGGAGACCGCTACAATGAGCAGTTCTTC. This sequence encodes CSARTASGDRYNEQFF.

The V call is TRBV28, the J call TRBJ1-5; D is unresolved. This CDR3 contains 11 residues. Germline lookup yields CDR1 MDHEN and CDR2 SYDVKM. V lost 6 bases, J lost 4 bases, and 4 bases lay in between. The CDR3 reads CASSRNQPQHF. The CDR3 coding sequence is TGTGCCAGCAGCCGAAATCAGCCCCAGCATTTT.

This chain uses TRBV4-3 with TRBJ2-5, with D possibly being TRBD1 (6 bases). Germline V gene lookup returns CDR1 LGHNA and CDR2 YSLEER. Trimming removed 0 bases at V and 1 base at J, with 12 bases between. CDR3 length equals 16 residues. The CDR3 region has the DNA TGCGCCAGCAGCCAAGATCTCAACAGGGTCCAAGAGACCCAGTACTTC. The encoded protein is CASSQDLNRVQETQYF.

The sample holds a few counts of this clonotype. The V and J genes are TRBV12-3 or TRBV12-4 and TRBJ1-2; 9 bases map to TRBD1. This CDR3 region has 14 residues. The V gene end was trimmed by 4 bases and the J gene end by 7 bases; junction bases not matched to a gene: 7. CDR3 amino acids: CASSSLGQGLGYTF. The CDR3 bases are TGTGCCAGCAGTTCTTTGGGACAGGGCCTTGGCTACACCTTC.

This clonotype was found a few times. This chain uses TRBV20-1 with TRBJ1-5; 7 bases map to TRBD1. The CDR3 covers 18 residues. Losses at the gene ends were 6 bases for V and 4 bases for J; bases not matched to a gene: 21. The germline gives CDR1 DFQATT, CDR2 SNEGSKA (reference sequence). CDR3: CSAPTRDSKPAINQPQHF. The DNA for the CDR3 is TGCAGTGCACCAACTAGGGACAGTAAGCCTGCCATTAATCAGCCCCAGCATTTT.

In this sample, this clonotype turned up a few times. This chain joins TRBV29-1 and TRBJ2-6; perhaps TRBD2 as D (5 bases). V was trimmed by 4 bases and J by 4 bases, leaving 14 bases between them. The CDR3 has 15 residues. The germline gives CDR1 SQVTM, CDR2 ANQGSEA. CDR3 DNA sequence: TGCAGCGTTGGGACTCAGCGAAAAGGGGCCAACGTCCTGACTTTC. Protein product: CSVGTQRKGANVLTF.

The chain recombines TRBV12-3 or TRBV12-4 with TRBJ2-5; D uncertain. Trimming removed 7 bases at V and 2 bases at J, with 11 bases between. The CDR3 has 13 amino acids. The CDR3 here is CASTQGLQETQYF. CDR3 in DNA: TGTGCCAGCACCCAAGGGCTTCAAGAGACCCAGTACTTC.

V is TRBV7-8 and J is TRBJ1-1, with 7 nucleotides matching TRBD1. Germline V gene data show CDR1 as SGHVS and CDR2 as FQNEAQ. The CDR3 has 15 amino acids. The J segment lost 2 bases and the V segment lost 0 bases, leaving 3 bases of the junction unmatched. CDR3 DNA: TGTGCCAGCAGCTTAGCAGGACAGGTTAACACTGAAGCTTTCTTT. It codes for CASSLAGQVNTEAFF.